Below are 10 T cell receptor beta chains sequenced from a single sample in a study of neurological immune-mediated disorders (dated by TCRdb to the late 2010s). Library preparation was by 5' RACE. Sequencing instrument: Illumina HiSeq 2500. TCRdb reprocessed the public reads (quality trimming at Q25 with fastp, clone calling with MiXCR) and kept in-frame beta chains. Rows with a matching CDR3 protein are joined into one entry that keeps the most common DNA and genes. For this sample the table gives around 70,000 distinct CDR3 sequences, of which about 5% were detected only once. The ten largest clones capture about 2.2% of the sample. The sample consisted of PBMCs. The receptor set was obtained from an older woman with multiple sclerosis.

This clonotype appeared many times. This sequence joins TRBV4-1 and TRBJ2-2, with D perhaps TRBD1 (5 bases). CDR3 length equals 14 residues. Between the trimmed V and J ends, which lost 4 bases and 3 bases, there was a span of 9 bases. Germline V lookup: CDR1 MGHRA, CDR2 YSYEKL. CDR3 sequence reads: CASSRKGDTGELFF. CDR3 in DNA: TGCGCCAGCAGCCGCAAAGGGGACACCGGGGAGCTGTTTTTT.

Many counts were recorded for this clonotype. CDR3 sequence (DNA): TGTGCCAGCAGTTTAGATCACTCTGGAAACACCATATATTTT. It translates to CASSLDHSGNTIYF. The V gene is TRBV12-3 or TRBV12-4, the J gene TRBJ1-3; D unclear. The CDR3 length is 14 residues. V was cut by 1 base and J by 0 bases, with 4 bases left in between.

This clonotype was found many times. The rearrangement joins TRBV12-3 or TRBV12-4 to TRBJ2-2, with D uncertain. The CDR3 is 13 residues long. V was cut by 3 bases and J by 5 bases, with 7 bases left in between. The CDR3 sequence: CASSLQETGELFF. DNA for the CDR3: TGTGCCAGCAGTTTGCAGGAGACCGGGGAGCTGTTTTTT.

This clonotype has at least ten counts. This rearrangement joins TRBV7-2 to TRBJ1-4; D is uncertain. Trimming stripped 4 bases from V and 7 bases from J, with 16 bases between. CDR1 is SGHTA and CDR2 is FQGNSA in the germline V gene. CDR3 length: 15 amino acids. CDR3 loop: CASSSQTIQSEKLFF. The CDR3 DNA reads as TGTGCCAGCAGCTCCCAGACGATCCAGTCTGAAAAACTGTTTTTT.

This clonotype came up many times. The rearrangement uses TRBV11-2 and TRBJ1-2; no clear D. The germline gives CDR1 SGHAT, CDR2 FQNNGV. CDR3 length: 11 amino acids. Trimming left V 3 bases short and J 5 bases short, with 4 bases between. CDR3 sequence: CASSFGYGYTF. CDR3 DNA: TGTGCCAGCAGCTTTGGGTATGGCTACACCTTC.

This clonotype was seen at least ten times. This CDR3 is CSARFGSRNEQFF. CDR3 nucleotide sequence: TGCAGTGCTAGATTCGGGAGTAGGAATGAGCAGTTCTTC. This sequence joins TRBV20-1 and TRBJ2-1; possibly TRBD2 for D (6 bases). This CDR3 spans 13 amino acids. Trimming cost V 2 bases and J 7 bases, with 12 bases left between them. Germline CDR1 reads DFQATT; CDR2 reads SNEGSKA (reference sequence).

This clonotype came up many times. V and J are TRBV5-1 and TRBJ2-7, with TRBD1 as a possible D gene (5 bases). Trimming removed 0 bases from V and 2 bases from J, with 9 bases in between. CDR1 SGHRS and CDR2 YFSETQ come from the germline V gene. The CDR3 runs 14 residues. CDR3 nucleotide sequence: TGCGCCAGCAGCTTGGATCCAGGGACCTACGAGCAGTACTTC. Protein product: CASSLDPGTYEQYF. The full variable domain, its missing parts supplied by reference TRBV5-1 and TRBJ2-7, is KAGVTQTPRYLIKTRGQQVTLSCSPISGHRSVSWYQQTPGQGLQFLFEYFSETQRNKGNFPGRFSGRQFSNSRSEMNVSTLELGDSALYLCASSLDPGTYEQYFGPGTRLTVT.

This clonotype was counted at least ten times. One junction end disagrees with the germline gene, perhaps due to a read error. This chain uses TRBV6-5 with TRBJ1-1; D unclear. This CDR3 comprises 14 residues. Germline V lookup: CDR1 MNHEY, CDR2 SVGAGI. The CDR3 reads CASSYDQWNTEALF. DNA for the CDR3: TGTGCCAGCAGTTACGACCAGTGGAACACTGAAGCTCTCTTT.

This clonotype was counted only a few times. V and J are TRBV5-1 and TRBJ2-5, with 7 bases that match TRBD2. The CDR3 totals 16 residues. Germline V lookup: CDR1 SGHRS, CDR2 YFSETQ. Unmatched junction bases numbered 7, after V lost 0 bases and J lost 2 bases. The CDR3 nucleotides read TGCGCCAGCAGCTTGGGAAGCGGGACCGAGCAAGAGACCCAGTACTTC. Translating gives CASSLGSGTEQETQYF.

This clonotype was picked up many times. This chain uses TRBV20-1 with TRBJ2-3, with D maybe TRBD2 (5 bases). This CDR3 has 15 amino acids. In germline, CDR1 is DFQATT, CDR2 SNEGSKA (reference sequence). V lost 1 base to trimming and J lost 5 bases, with 16 bases between them. The CDR3 bases are TGCAGTGCTAGAGGATCCTCGGGATCCCAAGATACGCAGTATTTT. Amino acids: CSARGSSGSQDTQYF.